This is a list of T cell receptor beta chains from one sample in a study of molecular identifiers for immune sequencing clone quantification. Via MiXCR, TCRdb re-called the PCR reads, giving one row per CDR3 protein. Found here are 400,000 to 600,000 distinct CDR3 sequences, roughly 26% of them singletons; the top ten hold about 0.75%. The sequenced sample consisted of naive CD8+ T cells from blood, with Jurkat cell RNA spiked in. These receptors came from a human donor in good health. Some libraries in this study had Jurkat cell RNA spiked in. The CDR3 runs from the conserved cysteine through the conserved F or W. D genes are given only for firm matches. Clone size is shown for a subset of rows, as once, few, many or a class of expanded clone.

cdr3_nt	cdr3_aa	j_call	d_call	clone_size	v_call
TGTGCCAACAGTGAAAGCGGGACAGGCTATTATGGCTACACCTTC	CANSESGTGYYGYTF	TRBJ1-2	TRBD1	NA	TRBV2
TGTGCCAGCAGTTCTGAGGGGACAGGGGTAGTTTTTCAGCCCCAGCATTTT	CASSSEGTGVVFQPQHF	TRBJ1-5	TRBD1	NA	TRBV6-2/TRBV6-3
TGCGCCAGCAGCCAAGATCCGGCAGGGGGACGTCAAGGACCCCAGCATTTT	CASSQDPAGGRQGPQHF	TRBJ1-5	TRBD1	NA	TRBV4-3
TGTGCCAGCAGTTCCACTCTGCAAGCAACTAATGAAAAACTGTTTTTT	CASSSTLQATNEKLFF	TRBJ1-4	NA	few	TRBV2
TGCAGTGCTAGAGATGAGGCCAGGGTCACCGGGGAGCTGTTTTTT	CSARDEARVTGELFF	TRBJ2-2	NA	NA	TRBV20-1
TGTGCCAGCAGCTTAGGGGGAGCCCCAGTGCGCACAGATACGCAGTATTTT	CASSLGGAPVRTDTQYF	TRBJ2-3	NA	few	TRBV11-2
TGCGCCAGCAGCCAAGAAGGAGCCGGGGCCAACGTCCTGACTTTC	CASSQEGAGANVLTF	TRBJ2-6	NA	few	TRBV4-1
TGCGCCAGCAGCCAAGACCCGAGCGGAAGCTCCTACAATGAGCAGTTCTTC	CASSQDPSGSSYNEQFF	TRBJ2-1	NA	NA	TRBV4-3
TGCGCCAGCAGCCAAGATAGGACAGAGAGTAACTATGGCTACACCTTC	CASSQDRTESNYGYTF	TRBJ1-2	NA	NA	TRBV4-1
TGTGCCACCAGCAGCGGGGGGCCCCGCACAGATACGCAGTATTTT	CATSSGGPRTDTQYF	TRBJ2-3	TRBD2	many	TRBV24-1
TGTGCCAGCAGCCAAGCGGGGGCCGTTCGTGGCTACACCTTC	CASSQAGAVRGYTF	TRBJ1-2	NA	few	TRBV4-2
TGCGCCAGCAGCTCCCAAAAGGGAGATAGCGGGAGAGGGTCCTACAATGAGCAGTTCTTC	CASSSQKGDSGRGSYNEQFF	TRBJ2-1	TRBD2	NA	TRBV4-3
TGTGCCAGCAGCTTAGGGACAGGAAACTATCAGCCCCAGCATTTT	CASSLGTGNYQPQHF	TRBJ1-5	TRBD1	few	TRBV5-3